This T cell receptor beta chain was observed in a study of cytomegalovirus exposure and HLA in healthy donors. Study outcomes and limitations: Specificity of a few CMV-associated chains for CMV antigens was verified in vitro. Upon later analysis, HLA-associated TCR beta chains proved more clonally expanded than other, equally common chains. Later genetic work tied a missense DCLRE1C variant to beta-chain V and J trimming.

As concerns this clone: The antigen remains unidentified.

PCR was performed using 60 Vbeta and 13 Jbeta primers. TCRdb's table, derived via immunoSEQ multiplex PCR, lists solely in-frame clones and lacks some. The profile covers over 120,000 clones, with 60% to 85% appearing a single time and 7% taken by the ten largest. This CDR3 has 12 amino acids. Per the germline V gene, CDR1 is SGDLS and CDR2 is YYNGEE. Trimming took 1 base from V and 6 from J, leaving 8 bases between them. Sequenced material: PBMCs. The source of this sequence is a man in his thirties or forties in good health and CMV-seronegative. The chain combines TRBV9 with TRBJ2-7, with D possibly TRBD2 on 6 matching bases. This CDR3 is CASSVHGGEQYF. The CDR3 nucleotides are TGTGCCAGCAGCGTACACGGGGGCGAGCAGTACTTC.